Shown below are 27 T cell receptor beta chains from a single sample sequenced in a study of OX40 agonist ivuxolimab in advanced cancers. Some clones are missing from TCRdb's copy, which holds only in-frame ones; the method was immunoSEQ multiplex PCR. The data contain about 15,000 clones, around three quarters of them singletons. Sequencing was performed on CD4+ or CD8+ T cells sorted from blood, taken in a trial of the OX40 agonist ivuxolimab. These receptor sequences come from an adult with an advanced solid tumor such as melanoma, head and neck, liver or kidney cancer.

In this sample, this clone is medium-sized. J is TRBJ1-2 and V is TRBV6-1; D is undetermined. Trimming cost V 8 bases and J 8 bases, with 9 bases left between them. This CDR3 comprises 10 residues. CDR1 is MNHNS and CDR2 is SASEGT in the germline V gene. For the CDR3, the DNA is TGTGCCAGCCTCCGGAGGGGCTACACCTTC. Its translation: CASLRRGYTF.

This clone was seen a few times. The gene calls are TRBV30 and TRBJ2-6; 9 bases align to TRBD1. CDR1 is GTSNPN and CDR2 is SVGIG in the germline V gene (reference sequence). Trimming cost V 3 bases and J 15 bases; bases outside gene matches: 9. This CDR3 region has 13 residues. The CDR3 loop is CAWRVEGQGALTF. CDR3 DNA sequence: TGTGCCTGGAGGGTGGAGGGACAGGGTGCCCTGACTTTC.

In this sample, this clone turned up once. J is TRBJ2-2 and V is TRBV30; maybe TRBD2 (6 bases). CDR1 and CDR2 (germline): GTSNPN, SVGIG (reference sequence). The CDR3 covers 13 residues. The ends were cut back, 0 bases at V and 6 bases at J, with 8 bases in the middle. The CDR3 coding sequence is TGTGCCTGGAGTGTGGGGGGAGCCGGGGAGCTGTTTTTT. It translates to CAWSVGGAGELFF.

V is TRBV4-1 and J is TRBJ2-7; 12 nucleotides line up with TRBD2. From germline, CDR1 is MGHRA and CDR2 YSYEKL. The J segment lost 2 bases and the V segment lost 6 bases, leaving 5 bases of the junction unmatched. This CDR3 is built from 15 residues. For the CDR3, the DNA is TGCGCCAGCAGTCGGACTAGCGGGACCCCCTACGAGCAGTACTTC. Translated, it gives CASSRTSGTPYEQYF.

In this sample, this clone is hyperexpanded (1% or more). V is TRBV18 and J is TRBJ1-1; D unclear. CDR1 and CDR2 (germline): KGHSH, LQKENI. V lost 3 bases to trimming and J lost 0 bases, with 5 bases between them. This CDR3 has 13 residues. In nucleotides, the CDR3 is TGTGCCAGCTCACCGACGGTGAACACTGAAGCTTTCTTT. As protein: CASSPTVNTEAFF.

This clone has more than one count but fewer than ten. This rearrangement joins TRBV7-9 to TRBJ1-1, with D perhaps TRBD1 (5 bases). The CDR3 extends over 14 amino acids. Trimming took off 3 bases at V and 1 base at J, with 9 bases between the two ends. Per germline, CDR1 SEHNR and CDR2 FQNEAQ (reference sequence). CDR3 DNA: TGTGCCAGCAGCTTCACAGGAAAGAACACTGAAGCTTTCTTT. This translates into CASSFTGKNTEAFF.

There are a few counts of this clone. The chain combines TRBV5-6 with TRBJ1-1, with a tentative D call TRBD1 (5 bases). Germline lookup yields CDR1 SGHDT and CDR2 YYEEEE. The V end lost 4 bases, the J end lost 12 bases, and 16 bases lay between the germline ends. CDR3 length equals 12 residues. Here the CDR3 reads CASSQGAGRTFF. The CDR3 coding sequence is TGTGCCAGCAGCCAAGGCGCGGGGCGGACTTTCTTT.

The chain recombines TRBV19 with TRBJ2-1, with 10 positions matching TRBD2. The germline V gene has CDR1 LNHDA and CDR2 SQIVND (reference sequence). The J segment lost 5 bases and the V segment lost 3 bases, leaving 16 bases of the junction unmatched. The CDR3 sequence is 19 residues long. CDR3 nucleotides: TGTGCCAGTAGTATCAGGCCTAGCGGGAGAGGGGGGGCTGACAATGAGCAGTTCTTC. It encodes CASSIRPSGRGGADNEQFF.

This rearrangement joins TRBV27 to TRBJ2-7, with 9 bases matching TRBD1. V was pared by 5 bases and J by 1 base, with 9 bases of the junction left unmatched. Germline values: CDR1 MNHEY, CDR2 SMNVEV (reference sequence). The CDR3 length is 16 residues. DNA for the CDR3: TGTGCCAGCAGTCCCATTTGGGGACAGGGTTCCTACGAGCAGTACTTC. Translation: CASSPIWGQGSYEQYF.

V and J are TRBV28 and TRBJ2-2; TRBD1 matches 10 bases. V lost 6 bases to trimming and J lost 5 bases; unmatched junction nucleotides: 9. The CDR3 totals 16 residues. Germline CDR1 MDHEN, CDR2 SYDVKM. CDR3 DNA sequence: TGTGCCAGCAGGGCCTCGGACAGGGGGGAGACCGGGGAGCTGTTTTTT. It is translated as CASRASDRGETGELFF.

V gene TRBV28 combines with J gene TRBJ1-1, with D possibly being TRBD1 (5 bases). CDR3 length equals 14 residues. Between the trimmed V and J ends, which lost 3 bases and 6 bases, there was a span of 14 bases. CDR1 is MDHEN and CDR2 is SYDVKM in the germline V gene. Here the CDR3 DNA reads TGTGCCAGCAGTTTTGGGGGTTTCGTCGCTGAAGCTTTCTTT. It codes for CASSFGGFVAEAFF.

With regard to this clone: This likely came from a read error, as a far larger clone is one base away. This rearrangement joins TRBV5-6 to TRBJ1-4, with D perhaps matching TRBD1 (5 bases). Trimming shortened V by 0 bases and J by 5 bases, and 14 bases separated the two germline ends. The CDR3 is 16 amino acids. Germline V gives CDR1 SGHDT, CDR2 YYEEEE. The CDR3 sequence is CASSLGRDGVNEKLFF. The CDR3, as DNA: TGTGCCAGCAGCTTGGGGAGGGACGGCGTCAATGAAAAACTGTTTTTT.

DNA for the CDR3: TGTGCCAGCAGCGTGACTCAAGGACTAGCTGAGTACAATGAGCAGTTCTTC. Translated, it gives CASSVTQGLAEYNEQFF. The chain recombines TRBV9 with TRBJ2-1, with 8 bases fitting TRBD2. The V gene's germline CDR1 is SGDLS and CDR2 YYNGEE. The CDR3 consists of 17 residues. V shed 2 bases, J shed 4 bases, and the junction held 11 bases outside the gene matches.

V usage is TRBV5-6 and J usage is TRBJ1-1; D gene ambiguous. Trimming pared 6 bases from V and 1 base from J, leaving 13 bases between. CDR1 SGHDT and CDR2 YYEEEE come from the germline V gene. CDR3 length equals 14 residues. For the CDR3, the DNA is TGTGCCAGCACCTCGTGGCCGCAGAACACTGAAGCTTTCTTT. The encoded protein is CASTSWPQNTEAFF.

This clone appeared a single time. The chain carries TRBV2 and TRBJ2-3, with D uncertain. Deletions cut 2 bases from V and 0 bases from J, with 15 bases between. Germline lookup yields CDR1 SNHLY and CDR2 FYNNEI. This CDR3 has 17 residues. CDR3: CASSEFWPPSSTDTQYF. The CDR3 DNA is TGTGCCAGCAGTGAATTTTGGCCACCCTCTAGCACAGATACGCAGTATTTT. Based on the CDR3 plus reference TRBV2 and TRBJ2-3, the full variable domain is EPEVTQTPSHQVTQMGQEVILRCVPISNHLYFYWYRQILGQKVEFLVSFYNNEISEKSEIFDDQFSVERPDGSNFTLKIRSTKLEDSAMYFCASSEFWPPSSTDTQYFGPGTRLTVL.

The table lists this clone with a count of one. The V gene is TRBV19, the J gene TRBJ1-2; tentative D call: TRBD1 (6 bases). The CDR3 runs to 18 residues. V was cut by 3 bases and J by 0 bases, with 20 bases left in between. CDR1 and CDR2 (germline): LNHDA, SQIVND (reference sequence). The CDR3 region has the DNA TGTGCCAGTAGTATTTCCACAGGGTTCAGAGCAACTAACTATGGCTACACCTTC. Encoded protein: CASSISTGFRATNYGYTF. Variable domain in full (rest from reference TRBV19 and TRBJ1-2): DGGITQSPKYLFRKEGQNVTLSCEQNLNHDAMYWYRQDPGQGLRLIYYSQIVNDFQKGDIAEGYSVSREKKESFPLTVTSAQKNPTAFYLCASSISTGFRATNYGYTFGSGTRLTVV.

The chain combines TRBV6-1 with TRBJ2-6; TRBD1 agrees at 9 bases. V lost 3 bases and J lost 0; bases outside the gene matches: 3. Germline-derived CDR1 and CDR2 are MNHNS and SASEGT. The CDR3 runs 17 residues. CDR3 coding DNA: TGTGCCAGCAGTGATTGGGACAGGGCCTCTGGGGCCAACGTCCTGACTTTC. Amino acid sequence: CASSDWDRASGANVLTF.

The chain couples TRBV11-2 to TRBJ2-2; 13 nucleotides line up with TRBD2. CDR3 size: 16 residues. Germline V lookup: CDR1 SGHAT, CDR2 FQNNGV. Trimming removed 5 bases from V and 8 bases from J; junction bases left unmatched: 8. The CDR3 DNA is TGTGCCAGCAGCCCCGGACCGGGACTAGCGGGGGGGGAGCTGTTTTTT. Amino acids: CASSPGPGLAGGELFF.

This clone was counted a single time. The V and J genes are TRBV5-6 and TRBJ2-7; D is unclear. The CDR3 has 14 residues. Trimming removed 0 bases at V and 1 base at J, with 8 bases between. Germline V lookup: CDR1 SGHDT, CDR2 YYEEEE. The CDR3 reads CASSLVAGSYEQYF. The CDR3 DNA follows: TGTGCCAGCAGCTTGGTAGCCGGATCCTACGAGCAGTACTTC. The full variable domain, its missing parts supplied by reference TRBV5-6 and TRBJ2-7, is DAGVTQSPTHLIKTRGQQVTLRCSPKSGHDTVSWYQQALGQGPQFIFQYYEEEERQRGNFPDRFSGHQFPNYSSELNVNALLLGDSALYLCASSLVAGSYEQYFGPGTRLTVT.

J is TRBJ2-1 and V is TRBV27; D is perhaps TRBD2 (6 bases). Trimming removed 4 bases from V and 9 bases from J, with 16 bases in between. Germline V gene data show CDR1 as MNHEY and CDR2 as SMNVEV (reference sequence). The CDR3 length is 14 residues. The CDR3 DNA is TGTGCCAGCAGTTCGGGACTCCAAGGGAGTGAGCAGTTCTTC. Its protein is CASSSGLQGSEQFF.

V gene TRBV6-1 combines with J gene TRBJ2-1, with D perhaps matching TRBD2 (5 bases). The CDR3 is 13 residues long. Looked up from germline, CDR1 is MNHNS and CDR2 is SASEGT. V shed 10 bases and J shed 1 base, with 11 bases lying between them. CDR3 bases: TGTGCCACCTCGGACTCTTCCTACAATGAGCAGTTCTTC. Translating gives CATSDSSYNEQFF.

The gene calls are TRBV27 and TRBJ2-3, with 8 bases matching TRBD2. There are 17 residues in the CDR3. Germline V gene data show CDR1 as MNHEY and CDR2 as SMNVEV (reference sequence). Trimming cost V 4 bases and J 1 base; bases outside gene matches: 10. CDR3 nucleotides: TGTGCCAGCAGTTCCCCGTTAGCGGGGTCGGGCACAGATACGCAGTATTTT. It codes for CASSSPLAGSGTDTQYF.

The J gene is TRBJ2-1, the V gene TRBV30; TRBD1 aligns across 7 bases. This CDR3 is 13 amino acids long. The junction had 5 bases not matched to a gene; V was cut back by 6 bases and J by 3 bases. Germline lookup yields CDR1 GTSNPN and CDR2 SVGIG (reference sequence). The CDR3 region is CACDRVDYNEQFF. DNA for the CDR3: TGTGCCTGTGACAGGGTGGACTACAATGAGCAGTTCTTC.

In its sample, this clone was seen once. V usage is TRBV4-1 and J usage is TRBJ2-1, with 7 bases aligning to TRBD2. CDR3 length: 14 residues. The trim removed 3 bases at V and 6 bases at J, leaving 5 bases unmatched. Per the germline V gene, CDR1 is MGHRA and CDR2 is YSYEKL. CDR3 loop: CASSQGLAVNEQFF. In nucleotides, the CDR3 is TGCGCCAGCAGCCAGGGTCTAGCGGTCAATGAGCAGTTCTTC.

The V and J genes are TRBV14 and TRBJ2-5, with 13 positions matching TRBD2. Looked up from germline, CDR1 is SGHDN and CDR2 is FVKESK. This CDR3 has 18 residues. V dropped 0 bases and J dropped 1; count of bases not matched to a gene: 5. The CDR3 reads CASSQETGTSGTQETQYF. As DNA, the CDR3 is TGTGCCAGCAGCCAAGAGACCGGGACTAGCGGGACCCAAGAGACCCAGTACTTC.

The chain has TRBV5-4 and TRBJ1-2; 10 nucleotides align to TRBD1. Trimming took 3 bases from V and 7 from J; bases not matched to a gene: 12. This CDR3 contains 16 residues. Germline V lookup: CDR1 SGHNT, CDR2 YYREEE (reference sequence). The CDR3, as DNA: TGTGCCAGCAGCTCCAACATGGACAGGGGGGTCGGTGGCTACACCTTC. It yields the protein CASSSNMDRGVGGYTF.

This clone was seen just once. J is TRBJ2-1 and V is TRBV7-9; no clear D gene. This CDR3 is 13 amino acids long. The germline V gene has CDR1 SEHNR and CDR2 FQNEAQ (reference sequence). With 4 bases removed from V and 6 bases from J, the gap between germline ends came to 10 bases. The CDR3 loop reads CASSYLRVNEQFF. DNA of the CDR3: TGTGCCAGCAGCTATCTACGAGTCAATGAGCAGTTCTTC.